This entry describes one T cell receptor (beta chain). Its antigen remains unidentified. This record comes from a study of cytomegalovirus exposure and HLA in healthy donors. Overall study findings and caveats: Per a later analysis, 15,000 to 20,000 TCR beta sequences showed association with HLA alleles at 0.05 false discovery rate.

In the PCR, 60 Vbeta and 13 Jbeta primers were used. The data were produced by immunoSEQ multiplex PCR, yet TCRdb's version contains in-frame clones alone and is incomplete. The sample lists tens of thousands of clones, roughly two thirds occurring once. Germline-derived CDR1 and CDR2 are MDHEN and SYDVKM. The CDR3 is 14 amino acids. Trimming took off 2 bases at V and 8 bases at J, with 15 bases between the two ends. This TCR derives from a woman aged 45-65 years in good health and CMV-seropositive. The specimen sequenced was PBMCs. The chain couples TRBV28 to TRBJ1-1; a weak D match, TRBD1 (6 bases). CDR3 sequence: CASSLQGPFGEAFF. Written as DNA, the CDR3 is TGTGCCAGCAGTTTACAGGGGCCGTTCGGGGAAGCTTTCTTT.